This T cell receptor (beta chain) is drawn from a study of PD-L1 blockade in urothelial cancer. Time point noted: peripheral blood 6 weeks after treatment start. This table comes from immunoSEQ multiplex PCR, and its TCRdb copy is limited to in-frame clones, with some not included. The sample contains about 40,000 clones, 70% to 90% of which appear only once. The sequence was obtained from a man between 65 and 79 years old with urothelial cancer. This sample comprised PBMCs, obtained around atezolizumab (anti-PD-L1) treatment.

Written as DNA, the CDR3 is TGTGCCAGCAGTTTAGTATGGGACAGGGGGCGCCCCGGGGAGCTGTTTTTT. Its translation: CASSLVWDRGRPGELFF. The V gene is TRBV27, the J gene TRBJ2-2, with TRBD1 identical over 12 bases. Germline loops: CDR1 MNHEY, CDR2 SMNVEV (reference sequence). The CDR3 runs 17 residues. V lost 2 bases to trimming and J lost 6 bases; unmatched junction nucleotides: 7.